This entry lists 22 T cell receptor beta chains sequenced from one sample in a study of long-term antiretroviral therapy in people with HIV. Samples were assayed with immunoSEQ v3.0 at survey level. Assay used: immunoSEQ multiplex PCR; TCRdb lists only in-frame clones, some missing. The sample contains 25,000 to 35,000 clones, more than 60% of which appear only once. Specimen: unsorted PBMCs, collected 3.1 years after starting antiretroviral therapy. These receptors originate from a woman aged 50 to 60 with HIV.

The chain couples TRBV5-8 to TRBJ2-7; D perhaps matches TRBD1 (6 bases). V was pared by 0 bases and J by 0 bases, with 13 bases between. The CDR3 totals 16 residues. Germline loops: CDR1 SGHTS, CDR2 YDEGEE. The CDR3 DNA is TGTGCCAGCAGCTTGGCCGGACAGATAAACTCCTACGAGCAGTACGTC. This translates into CASSLAGQINSYEQYV.

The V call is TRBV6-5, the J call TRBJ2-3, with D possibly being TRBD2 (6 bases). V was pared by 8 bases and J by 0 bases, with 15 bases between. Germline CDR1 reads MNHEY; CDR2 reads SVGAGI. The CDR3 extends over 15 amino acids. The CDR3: CASRTGEVSTDTQYF. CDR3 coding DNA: TGTGCCAGCCGTACGGGGGAGGTGAGCACAGATACGCAGTATTTT.

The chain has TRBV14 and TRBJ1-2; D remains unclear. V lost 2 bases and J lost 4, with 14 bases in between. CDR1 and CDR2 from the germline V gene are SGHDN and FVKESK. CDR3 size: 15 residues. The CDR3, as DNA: TGTGCCAGCAGCCAATTTGAGGGCGCGGCCTATGGCTACACCTTC. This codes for CASSQFEGAAYGYTF.

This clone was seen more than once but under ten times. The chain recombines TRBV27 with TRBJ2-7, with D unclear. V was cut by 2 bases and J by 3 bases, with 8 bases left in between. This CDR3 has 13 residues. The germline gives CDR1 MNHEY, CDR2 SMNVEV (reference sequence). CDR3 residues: CASSLTRFYEQYF. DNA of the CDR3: TGTGCCAGCAGTTTAACTCGTTTCTACGAGCAGTACTTC.

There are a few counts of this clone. The CDR3 DNA follows: TGCGCCAGCAGCCAAGGCGTCCAGGACAGTCCGAGTGAGCCCCAGCATTTT. Amino acid sequence: CASSQGVQDSPSEPQHF. The chain links TRBV4-1 to TRBJ1-5; possible D gene TRBD1, 6 bases. The CDR3 runs 17 residues. The germline V gene has CDR1 MGHRA and CDR2 YSYEKL. V was trimmed by 1 base and J by 8 bases, leaving 21 bases between them.

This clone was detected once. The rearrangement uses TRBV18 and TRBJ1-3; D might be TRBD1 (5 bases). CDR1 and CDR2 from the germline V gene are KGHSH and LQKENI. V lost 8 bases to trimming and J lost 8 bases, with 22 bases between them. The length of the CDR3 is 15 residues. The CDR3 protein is CASEKRQPGSDTIYF. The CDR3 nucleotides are TGTGCCAGCGAAAAGAGACAGCCTGGTTCGGACACCATATATTTT.

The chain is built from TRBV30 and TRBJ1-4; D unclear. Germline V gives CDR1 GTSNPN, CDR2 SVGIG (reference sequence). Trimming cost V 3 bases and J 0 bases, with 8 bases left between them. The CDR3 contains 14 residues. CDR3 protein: CAWRVTATNEKLFF. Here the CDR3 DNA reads TGTGCCTGGAGGGTCACCGCAACTAATGAAAAACTGTTTTTT.

The CDR3 nucleotides are TGTGCCAGTAGTATTACTTCCGCGGGACAGGGCAATCAGCCCCAGCATTTT. Translating it yields CASSITSAGQGNQPQHF. The rearrangement links TRBV19 to TRBJ1-5; TRBD1 matches at 8 bases. CDR1 and CDR2 from the germline V gene are LNHDA and SQIVND (reference sequence). The junction had 9 bases not matched to a gene; V was cut back by 3 bases and J by 2 bases. The CDR3 length is 17 residues.

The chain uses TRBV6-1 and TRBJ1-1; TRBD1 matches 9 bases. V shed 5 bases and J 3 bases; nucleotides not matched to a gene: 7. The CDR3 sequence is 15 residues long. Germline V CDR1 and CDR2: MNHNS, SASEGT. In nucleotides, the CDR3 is TGTGCCAGCAGTATAATGGGACAGGGTTACACTGAAGCTTTCTTT. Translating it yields CASSIMGQGYTEAFF.

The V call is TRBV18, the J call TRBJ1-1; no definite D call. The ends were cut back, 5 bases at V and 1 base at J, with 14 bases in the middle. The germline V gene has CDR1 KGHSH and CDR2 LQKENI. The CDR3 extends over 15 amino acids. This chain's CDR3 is CASSNHGGENTEAFF. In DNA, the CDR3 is TGTGCCAGCTCAAACCACGGTGGAGAGAACACTGAAGCTTTCTTT.

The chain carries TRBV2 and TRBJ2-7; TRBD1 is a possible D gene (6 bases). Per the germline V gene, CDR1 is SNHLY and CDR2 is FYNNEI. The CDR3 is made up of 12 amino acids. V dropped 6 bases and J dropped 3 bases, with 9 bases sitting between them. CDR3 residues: CASRYRVYEQYF. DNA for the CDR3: TGTGCCAGCAGATACAGGGTCTACGAGCAGTACTTC.

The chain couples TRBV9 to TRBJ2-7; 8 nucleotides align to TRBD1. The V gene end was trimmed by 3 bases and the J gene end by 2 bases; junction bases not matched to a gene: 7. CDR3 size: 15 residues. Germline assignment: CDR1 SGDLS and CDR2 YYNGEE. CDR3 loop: CASSAGTGVAYEQYF. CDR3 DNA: TGTGCCAGCAGCGCGGGGACAGGCGTCGCCTACGAGCAGTACTTC.

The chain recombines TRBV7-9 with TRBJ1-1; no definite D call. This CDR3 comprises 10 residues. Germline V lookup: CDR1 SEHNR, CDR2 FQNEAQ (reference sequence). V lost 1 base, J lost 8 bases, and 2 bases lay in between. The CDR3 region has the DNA TGTGCCAGCAGCTTAGAAGAAGCTTTCTTT. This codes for CASSLEEAFF.

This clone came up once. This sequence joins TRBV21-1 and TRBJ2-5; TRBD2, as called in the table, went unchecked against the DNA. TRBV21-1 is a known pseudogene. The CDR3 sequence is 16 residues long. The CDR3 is CASSKGFGVSPETQYF. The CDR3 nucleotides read TGTGCCAGCAGCAAAGGGTTCGGGGTTTCTCCAGAGACCCAGTACTTC.

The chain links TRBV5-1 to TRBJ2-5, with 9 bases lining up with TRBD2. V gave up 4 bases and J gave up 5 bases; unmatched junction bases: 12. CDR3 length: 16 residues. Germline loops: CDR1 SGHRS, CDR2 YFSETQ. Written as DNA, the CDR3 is TGCGCCAGCAGCGTGACCCCGGGACTAGCTGGCGAGACCCAGTACTTC. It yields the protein CASSVTPGLAGETQYF.

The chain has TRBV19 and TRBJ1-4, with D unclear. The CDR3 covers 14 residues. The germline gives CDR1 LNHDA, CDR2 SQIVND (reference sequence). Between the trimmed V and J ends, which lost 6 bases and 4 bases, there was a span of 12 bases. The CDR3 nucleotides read TGTGCCAGTAGGTACGGACCAAGTAATGAAAAACTGTTTTTT. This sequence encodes CASRYGPSNEKLFF.

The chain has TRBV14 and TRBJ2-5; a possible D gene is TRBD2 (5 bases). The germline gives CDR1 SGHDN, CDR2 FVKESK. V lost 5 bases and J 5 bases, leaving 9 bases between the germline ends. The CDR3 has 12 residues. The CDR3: CASSEGRETQYF. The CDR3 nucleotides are TGTGCCAGCAGCGAGGGTAGGGAGACCCAGTACTTC.

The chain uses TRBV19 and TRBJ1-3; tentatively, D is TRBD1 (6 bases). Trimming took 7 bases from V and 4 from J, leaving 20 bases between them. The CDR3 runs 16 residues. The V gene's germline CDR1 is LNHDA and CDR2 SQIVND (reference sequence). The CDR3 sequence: CASNKTRGGWGNTIYF. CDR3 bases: TGTGCCAGTAACAAAACCCGGGGGGGCTGGGGAAACACCATATATTTT.

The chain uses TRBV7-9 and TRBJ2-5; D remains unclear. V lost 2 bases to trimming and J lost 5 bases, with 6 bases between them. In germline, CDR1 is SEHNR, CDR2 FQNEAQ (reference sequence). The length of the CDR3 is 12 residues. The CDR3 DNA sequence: TGTGCCAGCAGCTTATTCGGGGAGACCCAGTACTTC. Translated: CASSLFGETQYF.

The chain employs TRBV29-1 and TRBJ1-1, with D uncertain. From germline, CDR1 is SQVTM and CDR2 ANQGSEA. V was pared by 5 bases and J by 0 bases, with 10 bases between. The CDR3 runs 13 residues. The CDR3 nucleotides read TGCAGCGTTTACCCAGGTGTGAACACTGAAGCTTTCTTT. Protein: CSVYPGVNTEAFF.

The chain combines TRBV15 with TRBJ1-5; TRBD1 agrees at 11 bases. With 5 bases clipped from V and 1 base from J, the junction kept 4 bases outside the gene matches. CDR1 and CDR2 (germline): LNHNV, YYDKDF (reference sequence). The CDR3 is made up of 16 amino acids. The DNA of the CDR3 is TGTGCCACCAGCCGAAGGACAGGGGGCAGCAATCAGCCCCAGCATTTT. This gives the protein CATSRRTGGSNQPQHF.

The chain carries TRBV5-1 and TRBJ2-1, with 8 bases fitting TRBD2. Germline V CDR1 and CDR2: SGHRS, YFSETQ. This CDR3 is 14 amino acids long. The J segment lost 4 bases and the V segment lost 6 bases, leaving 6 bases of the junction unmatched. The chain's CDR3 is CASTVAGTYNEQFF. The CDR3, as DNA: TGCGCCAGCACGGTAGCGGGGACTTACAATGAGCAGTTCTTC.